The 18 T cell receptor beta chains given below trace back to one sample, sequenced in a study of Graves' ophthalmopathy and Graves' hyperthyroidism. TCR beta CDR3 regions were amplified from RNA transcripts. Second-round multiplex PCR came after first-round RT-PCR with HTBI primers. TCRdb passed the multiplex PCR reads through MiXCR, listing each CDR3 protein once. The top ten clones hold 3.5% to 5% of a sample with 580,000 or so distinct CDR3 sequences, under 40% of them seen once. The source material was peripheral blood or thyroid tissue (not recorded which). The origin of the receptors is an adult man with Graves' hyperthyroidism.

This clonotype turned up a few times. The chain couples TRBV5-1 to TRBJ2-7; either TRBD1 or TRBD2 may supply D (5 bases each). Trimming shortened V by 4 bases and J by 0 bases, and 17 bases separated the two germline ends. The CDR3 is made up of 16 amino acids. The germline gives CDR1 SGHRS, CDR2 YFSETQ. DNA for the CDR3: TGCGCCAGCAGCCTTGACGGGGCAGCAAGCTCCTACGAGCAGTACTTC. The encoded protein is CASSLDGAASSYEQYF.

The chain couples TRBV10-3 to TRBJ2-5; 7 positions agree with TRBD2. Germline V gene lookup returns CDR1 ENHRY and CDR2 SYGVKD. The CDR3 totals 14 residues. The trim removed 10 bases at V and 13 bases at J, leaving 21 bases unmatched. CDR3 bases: TGTGCCAGCAGACCATATCGGGGGAGGGAGGCCCGGTACTTC. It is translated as CASRPYRGREARYF.

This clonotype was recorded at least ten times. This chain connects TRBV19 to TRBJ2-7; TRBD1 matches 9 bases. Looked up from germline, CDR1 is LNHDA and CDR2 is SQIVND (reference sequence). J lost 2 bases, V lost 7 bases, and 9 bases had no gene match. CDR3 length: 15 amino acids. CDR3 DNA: TGTGCCAGTACCCCACAGGGGGCACTACCCTACGAGCAGTACTTC. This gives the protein CASTPQGALPYEQYF.

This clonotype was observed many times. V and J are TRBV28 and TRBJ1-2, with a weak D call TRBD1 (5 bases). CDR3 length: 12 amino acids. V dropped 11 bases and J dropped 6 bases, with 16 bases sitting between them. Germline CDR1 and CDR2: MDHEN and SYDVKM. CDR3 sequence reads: CAGGEQAHGYTF. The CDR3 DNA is TGTGCCGGGGGTGAGCAGGCGCATGGCTACACCTTC.

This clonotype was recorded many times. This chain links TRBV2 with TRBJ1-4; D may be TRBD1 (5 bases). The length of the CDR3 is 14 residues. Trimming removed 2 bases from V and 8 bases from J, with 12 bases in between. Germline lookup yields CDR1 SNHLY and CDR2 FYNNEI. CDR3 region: CASSEKTGGEKLFF. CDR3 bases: TGTGCCAGCAGTGAAAAAACAGGCGGCGAAAAACTGTTTTTT.

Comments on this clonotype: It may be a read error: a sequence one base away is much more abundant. This CDR3 reads CAGSLDPGMSSYEQYF. For the CDR3, the DNA is TGTGCCGGCAGTTTAGACCCGGGAATGAGCTCCTACGAGCAGTACTTC. The chain is built from TRBV7-9 and TRBJ2-7, with D tentatively TRBD2 (5 bases). The germline V gene encodes CDR1 SEHNR and CDR2 FQNEAQ (reference sequence). The length of the CDR3 is 16 residues.

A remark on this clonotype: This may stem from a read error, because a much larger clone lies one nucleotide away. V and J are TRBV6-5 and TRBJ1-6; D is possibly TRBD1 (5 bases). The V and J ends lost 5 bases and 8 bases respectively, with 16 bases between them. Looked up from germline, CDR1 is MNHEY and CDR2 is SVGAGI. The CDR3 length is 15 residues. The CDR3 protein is CASSPRGGRDSPLHF. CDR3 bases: TGTGCCAGCAGTCCCCGCGGGGGGAGAGATTCACCCCTCCACTTT.

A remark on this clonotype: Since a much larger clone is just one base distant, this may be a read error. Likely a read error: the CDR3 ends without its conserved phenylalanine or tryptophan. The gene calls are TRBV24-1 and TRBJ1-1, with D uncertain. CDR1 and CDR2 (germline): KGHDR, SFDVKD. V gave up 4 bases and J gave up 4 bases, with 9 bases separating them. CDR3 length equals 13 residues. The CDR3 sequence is CATSDPGRTEAFL. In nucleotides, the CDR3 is TGTGCCACCAGTGACCCCGGACGCACTGAAGCTTTCCTT.

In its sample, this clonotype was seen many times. The CDR3 is CASSLRGQSHRGNTEAFF. CDR3 in DNA: TGTGCCAGCAGCTTAAGGGGACAGTCTCACAGGGGGAACACTGAAGCTTTCTTT. This chain uses TRBV7-2 with TRBJ1-1; TRBD1 aligns across 7 bases. Germline-derived CDR1 and CDR2 are SGHTA and FQGNSA. This CDR3 spans 18 amino acids. V trimming: 2 bases; J trimming: 1 base; junction bases outside the gene matches: 13.

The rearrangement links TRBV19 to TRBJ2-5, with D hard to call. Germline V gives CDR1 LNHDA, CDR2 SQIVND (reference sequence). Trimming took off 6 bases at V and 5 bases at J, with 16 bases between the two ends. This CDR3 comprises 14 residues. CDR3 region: CASSRWVLGETQYF. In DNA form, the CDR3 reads TGTGCCAGTAGCCGCTGGGTTCTCGGGGAGACCCAGTACTTC. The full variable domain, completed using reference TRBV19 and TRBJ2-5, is DGGITQSPKYLFRKEGQNVTLSCEQNLNHDAMYWYRQDPGQGLRLIYYSQIVNDFQKGDIAEGYSVSREKKESFPLTVTSAQKNPTAFYLCASSRWVLGETQYFGPGTRLLVL.

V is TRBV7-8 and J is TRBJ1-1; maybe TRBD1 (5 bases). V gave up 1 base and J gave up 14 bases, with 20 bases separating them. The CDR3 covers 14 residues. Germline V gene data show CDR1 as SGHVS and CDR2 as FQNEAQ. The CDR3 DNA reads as TGTGCCAGCAGCTTAGTTCCAGGGAACAATGAGCAGTTCTTT. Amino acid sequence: CASSLVPGNNEQFF.

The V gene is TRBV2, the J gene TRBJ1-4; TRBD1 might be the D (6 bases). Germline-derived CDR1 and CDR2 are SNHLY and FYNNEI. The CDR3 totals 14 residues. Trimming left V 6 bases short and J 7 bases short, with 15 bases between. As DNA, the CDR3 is TGTGCCAGCAGGATGCCGGGGGCCGGTGAAAAACTGTTTTTT. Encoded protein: CASRMPGAGEKLFF.

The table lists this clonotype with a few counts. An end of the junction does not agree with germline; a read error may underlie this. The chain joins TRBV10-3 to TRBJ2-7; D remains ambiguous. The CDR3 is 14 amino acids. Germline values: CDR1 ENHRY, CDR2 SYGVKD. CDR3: CASSRSSLSYEQYF. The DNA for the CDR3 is TGTGCCAGCAGTAGATCGAGCCTTTCCTACGAGCAGTACTTC.

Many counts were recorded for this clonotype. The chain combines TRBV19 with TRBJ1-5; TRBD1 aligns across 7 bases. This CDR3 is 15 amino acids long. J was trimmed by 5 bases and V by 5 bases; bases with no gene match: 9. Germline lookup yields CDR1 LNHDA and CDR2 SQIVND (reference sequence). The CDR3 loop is CASSSRQGIDQPQHF. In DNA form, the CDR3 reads TGTGCCAGTAGTTCTCGACAGGGAATCGATCAGCCCCAGCATTTT.

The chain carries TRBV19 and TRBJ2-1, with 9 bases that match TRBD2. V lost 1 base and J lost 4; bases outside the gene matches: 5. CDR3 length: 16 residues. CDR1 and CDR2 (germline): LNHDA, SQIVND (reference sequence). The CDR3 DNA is TGTGCCAGTAGTATAGTTGTTGCGGGAGGGTACAATGAGCAGTTCTTC. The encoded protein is CASSIVVAGGYNEQFF.

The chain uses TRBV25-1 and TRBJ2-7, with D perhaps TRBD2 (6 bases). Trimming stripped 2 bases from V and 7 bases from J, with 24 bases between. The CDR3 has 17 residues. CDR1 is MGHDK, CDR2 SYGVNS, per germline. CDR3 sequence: CASSEARSGYSYNEQYF. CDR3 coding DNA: TGTGCCAGCAGTGAAGCAAGAAGCGGGTACTCCTACAATGAGCAGTACTTC.

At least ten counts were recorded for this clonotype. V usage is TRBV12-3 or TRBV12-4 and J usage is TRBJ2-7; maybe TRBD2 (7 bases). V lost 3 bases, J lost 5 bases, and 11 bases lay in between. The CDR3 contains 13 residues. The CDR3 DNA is TGTGCCAGCAGTTTGGCGGGGGCCCACGAGCAGTACTTC. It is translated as CASSLAGAHEQYF.

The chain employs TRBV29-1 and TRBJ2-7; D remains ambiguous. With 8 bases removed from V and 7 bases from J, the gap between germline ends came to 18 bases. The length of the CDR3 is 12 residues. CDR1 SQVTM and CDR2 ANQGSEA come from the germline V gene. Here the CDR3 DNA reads TGCAGCTTATTTCCCACGACGGTTGAGCAGTACTTC. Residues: CSLFPTTVEQYF.